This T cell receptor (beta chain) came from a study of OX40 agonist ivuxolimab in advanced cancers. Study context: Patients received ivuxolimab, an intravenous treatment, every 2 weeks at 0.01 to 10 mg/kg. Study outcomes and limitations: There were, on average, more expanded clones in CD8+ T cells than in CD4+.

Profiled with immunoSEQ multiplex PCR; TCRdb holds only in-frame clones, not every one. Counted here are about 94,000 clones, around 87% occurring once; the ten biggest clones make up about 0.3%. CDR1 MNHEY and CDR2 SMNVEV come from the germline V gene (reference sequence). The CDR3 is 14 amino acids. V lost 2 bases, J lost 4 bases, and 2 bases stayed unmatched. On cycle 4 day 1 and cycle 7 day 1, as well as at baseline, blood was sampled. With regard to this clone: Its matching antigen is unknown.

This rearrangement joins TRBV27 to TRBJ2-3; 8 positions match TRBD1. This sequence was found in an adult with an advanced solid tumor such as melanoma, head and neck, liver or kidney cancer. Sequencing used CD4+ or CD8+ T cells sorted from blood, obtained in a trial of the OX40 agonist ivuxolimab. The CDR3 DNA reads TGTGCCAGCAGTTTAGAACAGGGGGCAGATACGCAGTATTTT. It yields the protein CASSLEQGADTQYF.